Listed below are T cell receptor beta chains from one sample, sequenced in a study of Ad26.COV2.S vaccination and SARS-CoV-2 variants. The assay was immunoSEQ multiplex PCR, and TCRdb's table has in-frame clones only and misses some. The sample has 350,000 to 450,000 clones, approximately 83% seen once. Sequences were derived from peripheral blood, sampled in a trial of Ad26.COV2.S vaccine versus placebo. These receptors all stem from a person aged 18-60 years who received the Ad26.COV2.S COVID-19 vaccine or a placebo. CDR3s include the opening cysteine and the closing phenylalanine or tryptophan. A D gene is named only where the DNA matches it firmly. A clone size is listed for some rows: how often the clone was seen (once, few, many), or a class if it is expanded.

D gene: TRBD1; V gene: TRBV30; clone size: .; J gene: TRBJ1-6; CDR3 protein: CAWADREYSPLHF; CDR3 DNA: TGTGCCTGGGCAGACAGGGAATACTCACCCCTCCACTTT
D gene: .; V gene: TRBV18; clone size: .; J gene: TRBJ2-2; CDR3 protein: CASSLDMTGELFF; CDR3 DNA: TGTGCCAGCTCACTGGACATGACCGGGGAGCTGTTTTTT
D gene: .; V gene: TRBV19; clone size: .; J gene: TRBJ1-4; CDR3 protein: CASSIQIRGEKLFF; CDR3 DNA: TGTGCCAGTAGTATACAGATACGGGGTGAAAAACTGTTTTTT
D gene: .; V gene: TRBV7-8; clone size: few; J gene: TRBJ1-2; CDR3 protein: CASSPSERYGYTF; CDR3 DNA: TGTGCCAGCAGCCCCAGTGAGCGCTATGGCTACACCTTC
D gene: .; V gene: TRBV2; clone size: .; J gene: TRBJ1-5; CDR3 protein: CASRVGPQAPQHF; CDR3 DNA: TGTGCCAGCAGGGTGGGACCCCAAGCGCCCCAGCATTTT
D gene: .; V gene: TRBV7-3; clone size: once; J gene: TRBJ2-3; CDR3 protein: CASSSQGWDTQYF; CDR3 DNA: TGTGCCAGCAGCTCACAGGGTTGGGATACGCAGTATTTT
D gene: .; V gene: TRBV6-5; clone size: .; J gene: TRBJ1-2; CDR3 protein: CASSLLWEYGYTF; CDR3 DNA: TGTGCCAGCAGTTTGTTGTGGGAGTATGGCTACACCTTC
D gene: .; V gene: TRBV12-5; clone size: .; J gene: TRBJ2-7; CDR3 protein: CASGLNLREQYF; CDR3 DNA: TGTGCTAGTGGTTTGAACCTCCGCGAGCAGTACTTC
D gene: .; V gene: TRBV5-6; clone size: once; J gene: TRBJ1-6; CDR3 protein: CASSFGIHGSPLHF; CDR3 DNA: TGTGCCAGCAGCTTTGGGATCCACGGGTCACCCCTCCACTTT
D gene: .; V gene: TRBV27; clone size: .; J gene: TRBJ2-5; CDR3 protein: CASSLLAGMKTQYF; CDR3 DNA: TGTGCCAGCAGTTTACTAGCTGGGATGAAGACCCAGTACTTC
D gene: .; V gene: TRBV6-2/TRBV6-3; clone size: .; J gene: TRBJ1-2; CDR3 protein: CASSYRTIYGYTF; CDR3 DNA: TGTGCCAGCAGTTACAGGACGATCTATGGCTACACCTTC
D gene: TRBD1; V gene: TRBV19; clone size: .; J gene: TRBJ1-2; CDR3 protein: CASNDRGTYGYTF; CDR3 DNA: TGTGCCAGTAACGACAGGGGGACCTATGGCTACACCTTC
D gene: .; V gene: TRBV24-1; clone size: .; J gene: TRBJ1-2; CDR3 protein: CATSDYGSNYGYTF; CDR3 DNA: TGTGCCACCAGTGACTACGGGTCCAACTATGGCTACACCTTC
D gene: .; V gene: TRBV5-4; clone size: .; J gene: TRBJ1-2; CDR3 protein: CASSWGGNNYGYTF; CDR3 DNA: TGTGCCAGCAGCTGGGGTGGAAATAACTATGGCTACACCTTC
D gene: .; V gene: TRBV19; clone size: .; J gene: TRBJ1-3; CDR3 protein: CASSMSSSGNTIYF; CDR3 DNA: TGTGCCAGTAGTATGAGTAGCTCTGGAAACACCATATATTTT
D gene: .; V gene: TRBV29-1; clone size: .; J gene: TRBJ1-1; CDR3 protein: CSVGKGNTEAFF; CDR3 DNA: TGCAGCGTTGGGAAGGGGAACACTGAAGCTTTCTTT
D gene: TRBD1; V gene: TRBV7-9; clone size: .; J gene: TRBJ2-3; CDR3 protein: CASGTGERPDTQYF; CDR3 DNA: TGTGCCAGCGGGACAGGGGAAAGGCCAGATACGCAGTATTTT
D gene: TRBD1; V gene: TRBV6-2/TRBV6-3; clone size: .; J gene: TRBJ1-1; CDR3 protein: CASSYTWTGGSVRVEAFF; CDR3 DNA: TGTGCCAGCAGTTACACCTGGACAGGGGGCTCGGTTAGGGTTGAAGCTTTCTTT
D gene: TRBD1; V gene: TRBV7-8; clone size: .; J gene: TRBJ2-7; CDR3 protein: CASSWTGRVDEQYF; CDR3 DNA: TGTGCCAGCAGCTGGACAGGACGAGTGGACGAGCAGTACTTC
D gene: .; V gene: TRBV27; clone size: .; J gene: TRBJ1-4; CDR3 protein: CASSHGEEEKLFF; CDR3 DNA: TGTGCCAGCAGCCACGGCGAAGAAGAAAAACTGTTTTTT
D gene: .; V gene: TRBV9; clone size: .; J gene: TRBJ1-2; CDR3 protein: CASSLQGGYTF; CDR3 DNA: TGTGCCAGCAGTTTACAAGGTGGCTACACCTTC
D gene: .; V gene: TRBV7-2; clone size: .; J gene: TRBJ2-3; CDR3 protein: CASRTLFSGYTDTQYF; CDR3 DNA: TGTGCCAGCAGAACACTCTTTAGCGGTTACACAGATACGCAGTATTTT